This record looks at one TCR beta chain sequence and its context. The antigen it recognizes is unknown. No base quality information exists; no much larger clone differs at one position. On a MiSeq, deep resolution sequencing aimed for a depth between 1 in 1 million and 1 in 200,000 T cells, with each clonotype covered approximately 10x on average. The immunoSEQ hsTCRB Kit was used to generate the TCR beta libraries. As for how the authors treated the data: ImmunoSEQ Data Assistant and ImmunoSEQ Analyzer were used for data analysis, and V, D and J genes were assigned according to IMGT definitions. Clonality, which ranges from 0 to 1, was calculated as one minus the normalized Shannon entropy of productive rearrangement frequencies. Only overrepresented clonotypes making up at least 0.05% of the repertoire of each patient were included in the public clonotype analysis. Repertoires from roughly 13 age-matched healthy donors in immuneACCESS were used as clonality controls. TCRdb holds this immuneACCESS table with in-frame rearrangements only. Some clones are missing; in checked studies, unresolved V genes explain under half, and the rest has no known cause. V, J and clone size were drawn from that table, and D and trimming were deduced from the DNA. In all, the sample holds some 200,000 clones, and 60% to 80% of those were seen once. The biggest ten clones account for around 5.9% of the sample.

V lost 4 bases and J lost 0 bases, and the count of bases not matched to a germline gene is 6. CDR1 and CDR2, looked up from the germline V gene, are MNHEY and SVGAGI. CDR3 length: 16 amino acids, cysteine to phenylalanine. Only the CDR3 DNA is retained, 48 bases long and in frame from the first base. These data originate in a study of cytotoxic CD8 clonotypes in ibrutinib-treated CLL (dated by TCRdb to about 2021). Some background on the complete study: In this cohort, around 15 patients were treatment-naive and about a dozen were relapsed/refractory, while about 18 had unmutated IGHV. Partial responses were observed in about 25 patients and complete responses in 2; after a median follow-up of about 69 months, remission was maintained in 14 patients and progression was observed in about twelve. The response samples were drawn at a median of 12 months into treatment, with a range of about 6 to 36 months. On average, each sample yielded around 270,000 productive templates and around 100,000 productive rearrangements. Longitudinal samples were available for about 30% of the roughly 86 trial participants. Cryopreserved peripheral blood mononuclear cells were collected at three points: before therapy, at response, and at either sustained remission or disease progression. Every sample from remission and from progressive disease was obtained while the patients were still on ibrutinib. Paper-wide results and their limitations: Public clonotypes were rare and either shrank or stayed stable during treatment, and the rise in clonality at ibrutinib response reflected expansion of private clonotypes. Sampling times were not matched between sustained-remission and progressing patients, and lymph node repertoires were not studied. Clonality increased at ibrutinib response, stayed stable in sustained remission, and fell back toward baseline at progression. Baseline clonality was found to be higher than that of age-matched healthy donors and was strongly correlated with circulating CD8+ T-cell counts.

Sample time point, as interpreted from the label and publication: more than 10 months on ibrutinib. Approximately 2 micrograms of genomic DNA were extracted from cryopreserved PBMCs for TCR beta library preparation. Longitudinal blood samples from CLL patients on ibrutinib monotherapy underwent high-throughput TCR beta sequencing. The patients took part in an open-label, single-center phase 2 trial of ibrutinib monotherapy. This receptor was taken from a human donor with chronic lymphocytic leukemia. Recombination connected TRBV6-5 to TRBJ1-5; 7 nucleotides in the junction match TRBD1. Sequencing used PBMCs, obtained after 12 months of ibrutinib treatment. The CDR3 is CASSLQGPYSNQPQHF. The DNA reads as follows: TGTGCCAGCAGTTTACAGGGGCCTTATAGCAATCAGCCCCAGCATTTT.